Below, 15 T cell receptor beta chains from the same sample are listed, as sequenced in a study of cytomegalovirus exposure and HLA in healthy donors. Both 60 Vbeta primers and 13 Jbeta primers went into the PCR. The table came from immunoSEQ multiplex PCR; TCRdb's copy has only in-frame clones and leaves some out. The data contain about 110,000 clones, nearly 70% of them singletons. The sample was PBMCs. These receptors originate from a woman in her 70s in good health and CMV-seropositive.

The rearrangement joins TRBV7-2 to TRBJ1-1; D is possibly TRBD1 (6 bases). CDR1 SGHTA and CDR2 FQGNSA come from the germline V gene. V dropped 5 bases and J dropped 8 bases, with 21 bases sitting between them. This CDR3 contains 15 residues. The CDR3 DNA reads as TGTGCCAGCAGCCCTAACGGGTTACCGGGACAAGAAGCTTTCTTT. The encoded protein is CASSPNGLPGQEAFF. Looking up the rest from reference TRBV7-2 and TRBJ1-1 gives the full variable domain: GAGVSQSPSNKVTEKGKDVELRCDPISGHTALYWYRQSLGQGLEFLIYFQGNSAPDKSGLPSDRFSAERTGGSVSTLTIQRTQQEDSAVYLCASSPNGLPGQEAFFGQGTRLTVV.

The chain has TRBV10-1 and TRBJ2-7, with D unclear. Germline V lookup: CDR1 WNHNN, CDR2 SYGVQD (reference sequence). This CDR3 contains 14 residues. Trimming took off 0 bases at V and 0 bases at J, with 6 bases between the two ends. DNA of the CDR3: TGCGCCAGCAGTGAGTCGGGCAGCTCCTACGAGCAGTACTTC. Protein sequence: CASSESGSSYEQYF.

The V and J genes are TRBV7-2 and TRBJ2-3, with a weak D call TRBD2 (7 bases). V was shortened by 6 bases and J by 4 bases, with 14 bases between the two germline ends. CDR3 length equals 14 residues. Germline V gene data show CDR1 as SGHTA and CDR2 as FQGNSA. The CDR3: CASSPGGLPDTQYF. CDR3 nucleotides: TGTGCCAGCAGTCCGGGGGGCCTCCCAGATACGCAGTATTTT.

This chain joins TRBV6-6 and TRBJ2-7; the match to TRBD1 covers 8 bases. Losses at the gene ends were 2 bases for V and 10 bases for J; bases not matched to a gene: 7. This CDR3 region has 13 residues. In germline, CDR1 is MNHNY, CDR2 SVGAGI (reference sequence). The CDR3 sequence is CASSYLGTGGQYF. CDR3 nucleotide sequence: TGTGCCAGCAGTTACCTGGGAACAGGGGGACAGTACTTC.

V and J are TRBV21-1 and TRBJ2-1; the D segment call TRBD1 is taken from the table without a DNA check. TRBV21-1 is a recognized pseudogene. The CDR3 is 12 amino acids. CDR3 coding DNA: TGTGCCAGCAGCTCCCGAGCAGGTGAGCAGTTCTTC. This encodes CASSSRAGEQFF.

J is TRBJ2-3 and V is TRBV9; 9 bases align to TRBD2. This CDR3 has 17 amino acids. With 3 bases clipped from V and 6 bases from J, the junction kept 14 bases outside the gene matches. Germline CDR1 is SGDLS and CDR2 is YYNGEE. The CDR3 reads CASSEEGAGGPYDTQYF. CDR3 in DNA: TGTGCCAGCAGCGAAGAGGGGGCGGGGGGGCCTTACGATACGCAGTATTTT.

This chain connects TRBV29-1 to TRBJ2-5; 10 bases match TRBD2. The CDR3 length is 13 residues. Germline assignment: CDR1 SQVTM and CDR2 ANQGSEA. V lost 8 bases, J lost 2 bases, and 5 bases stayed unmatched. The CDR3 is CSSRTSGQETQYF. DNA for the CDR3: TGCAGCTCCAGGACTAGCGGACAAGAGACCCAGTACTTC.

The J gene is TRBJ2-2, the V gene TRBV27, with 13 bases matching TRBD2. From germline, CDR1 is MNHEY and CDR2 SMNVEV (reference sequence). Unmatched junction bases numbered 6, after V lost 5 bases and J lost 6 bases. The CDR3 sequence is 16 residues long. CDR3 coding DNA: TGTGCCAGCAGTCGCTACACTAGCGGGGGGGCCGGGGAGCTGTTTTTT. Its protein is CASSRYTSGGAGELFF.

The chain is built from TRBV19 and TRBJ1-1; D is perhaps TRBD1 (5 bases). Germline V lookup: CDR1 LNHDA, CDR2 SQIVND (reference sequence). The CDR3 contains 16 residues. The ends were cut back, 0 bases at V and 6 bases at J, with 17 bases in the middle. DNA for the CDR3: TGTGCCAGTAGTATAGAGGCGCGGGGCGGAGGGGCTGAAGCTTTCTTT. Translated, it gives CASSIEARGGGAEAFF.

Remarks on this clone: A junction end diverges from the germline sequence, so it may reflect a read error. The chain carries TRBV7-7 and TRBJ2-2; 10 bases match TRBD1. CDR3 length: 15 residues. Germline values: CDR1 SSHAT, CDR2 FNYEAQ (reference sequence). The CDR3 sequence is CASSPTGGVVGELFF. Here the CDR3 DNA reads TGTGCTAGCAGTCCGACAGGGGGCGTAGTCGGGGAGCTGTTTTTT.

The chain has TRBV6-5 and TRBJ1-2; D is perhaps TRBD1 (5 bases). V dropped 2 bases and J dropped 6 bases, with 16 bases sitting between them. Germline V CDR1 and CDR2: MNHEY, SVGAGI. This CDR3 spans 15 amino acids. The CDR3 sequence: CASSYNPRVSDGYTF. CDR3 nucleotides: TGTGCCAGCAGTTACAACCCCAGGGTCTCAGATGGCTACACCTTC.

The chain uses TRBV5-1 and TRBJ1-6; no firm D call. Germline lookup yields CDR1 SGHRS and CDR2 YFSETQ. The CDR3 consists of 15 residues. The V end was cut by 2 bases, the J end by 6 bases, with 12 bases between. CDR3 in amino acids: CASSFGGEINSPLHF. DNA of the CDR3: TGCGCCAGCAGCTTTGGTGGGGAGATTAATTCACCCCTCCACTTT.

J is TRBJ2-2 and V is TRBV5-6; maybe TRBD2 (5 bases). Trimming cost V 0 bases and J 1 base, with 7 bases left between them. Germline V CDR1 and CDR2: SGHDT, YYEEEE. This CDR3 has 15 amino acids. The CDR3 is CASSLASKNTGELFF. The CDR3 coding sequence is TGTGCCAGCAGCTTGGCTAGCAAGAACACCGGGGAGCTGTTTTTT. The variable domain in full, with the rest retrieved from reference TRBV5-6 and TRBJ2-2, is DAGVTQSPTHLIKTRGQQVTLRCSPKSGHDTVSWYQQALGQGPQFIFQYYEEEERQRGNFPDRFSGHQFPNYSSELNVNALLLGDSALYLCASSLASKNTGELFFGEGSRLTVL.

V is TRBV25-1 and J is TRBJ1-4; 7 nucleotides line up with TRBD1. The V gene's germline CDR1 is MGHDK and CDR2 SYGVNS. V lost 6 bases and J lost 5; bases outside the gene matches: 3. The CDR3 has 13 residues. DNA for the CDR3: TGTGCCAGCAGCTCGACAGGGAATGAAAAACTGTTTTTT. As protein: CASSSTGNEKLFF.

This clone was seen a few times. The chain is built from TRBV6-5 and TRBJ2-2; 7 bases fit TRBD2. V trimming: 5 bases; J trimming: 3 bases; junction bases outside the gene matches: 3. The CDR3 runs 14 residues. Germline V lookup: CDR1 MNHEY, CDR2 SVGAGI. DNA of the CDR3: TGTGCCAGCAGTATGGGACTACACACCGGGGAGCTGTTTTTT. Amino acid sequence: CASSMGLHTGELFF.